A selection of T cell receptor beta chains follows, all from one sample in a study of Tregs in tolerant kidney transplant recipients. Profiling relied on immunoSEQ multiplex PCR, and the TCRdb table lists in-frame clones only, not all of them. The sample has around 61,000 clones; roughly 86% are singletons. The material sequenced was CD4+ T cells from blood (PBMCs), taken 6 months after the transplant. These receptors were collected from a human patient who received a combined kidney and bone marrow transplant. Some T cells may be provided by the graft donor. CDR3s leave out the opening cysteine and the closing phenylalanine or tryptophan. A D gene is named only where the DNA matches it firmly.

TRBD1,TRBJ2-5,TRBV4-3,ASSKGQGETQY
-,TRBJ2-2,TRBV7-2,ASSLRIGELF
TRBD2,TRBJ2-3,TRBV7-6,ASSSPGLAGGRTDTQY
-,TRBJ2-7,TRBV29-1,SGGDHEQY
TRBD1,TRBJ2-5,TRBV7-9,ASSPRQTGRLETQY
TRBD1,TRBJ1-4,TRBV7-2,ASSTDRGSEKLF
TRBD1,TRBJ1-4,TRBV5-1,ASSHGTGGINNEKLF
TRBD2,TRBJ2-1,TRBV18,ASEQMGLAGGNEQF
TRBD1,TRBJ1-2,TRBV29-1,SAGTGLAYGYT
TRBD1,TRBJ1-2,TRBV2,AIPRDRVKIGYGYT
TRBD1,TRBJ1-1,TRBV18,ASSQTGSTEAF
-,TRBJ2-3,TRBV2,ASRRTLNTDTQY
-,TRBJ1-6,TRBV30,ACPTKASSSYNSPLH
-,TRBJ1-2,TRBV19,ASSIQQGSSYGYT
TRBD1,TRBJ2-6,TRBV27,ASTIRGTGGTGANVLT
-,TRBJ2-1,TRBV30,AWTPFSLGNEQF
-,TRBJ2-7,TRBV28,ATPGGVAYEQY
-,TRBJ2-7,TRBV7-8,ASSLDWSLPYEQY
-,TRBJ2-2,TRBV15,ATVPANTGELF
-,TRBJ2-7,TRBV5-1,ASSLTGPTSYEQY
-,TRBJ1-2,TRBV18,ASSPTGRDTNGYT
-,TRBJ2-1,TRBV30,AFQGFYNEQF
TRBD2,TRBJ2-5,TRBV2,ASCLGGEETQY